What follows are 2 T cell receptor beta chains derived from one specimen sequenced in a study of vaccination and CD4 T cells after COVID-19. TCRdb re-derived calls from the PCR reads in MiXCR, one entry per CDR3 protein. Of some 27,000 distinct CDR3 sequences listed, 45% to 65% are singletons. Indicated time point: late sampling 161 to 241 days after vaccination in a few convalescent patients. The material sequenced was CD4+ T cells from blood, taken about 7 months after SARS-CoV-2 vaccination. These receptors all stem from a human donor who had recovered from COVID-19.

The CDR3 spells CASSLLGIETDTQYF. CDR3 nucleotide sequence: TGTGCCAGCAGTTTATTGGGGATTGAAACAGATACGCAGTATTTT. The chain joins TRBV28 to TRBJ2-3; D is undetermined. The germline CDR1 and CDR2 sequences are MDHEN and SYDVKM. This CDR3 has 15 amino acids. Trimming stripped 1 base from V and 3 bases from J, with 11 bases between.

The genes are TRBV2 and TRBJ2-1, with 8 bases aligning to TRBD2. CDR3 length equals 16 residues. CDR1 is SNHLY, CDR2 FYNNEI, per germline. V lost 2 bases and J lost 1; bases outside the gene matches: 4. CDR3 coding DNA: TGTGCCAGCAGTGAACTCGGGAGGGGATCCTACAATGAGCAGTTCTTC. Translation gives CASSELGRGSYNEQFF.